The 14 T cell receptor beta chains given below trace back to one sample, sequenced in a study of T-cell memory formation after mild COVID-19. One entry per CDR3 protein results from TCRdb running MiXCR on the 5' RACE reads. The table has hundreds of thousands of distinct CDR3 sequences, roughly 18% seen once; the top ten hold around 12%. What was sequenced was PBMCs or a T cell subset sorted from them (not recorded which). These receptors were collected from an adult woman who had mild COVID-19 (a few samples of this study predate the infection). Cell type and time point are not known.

This CDR3 reads CSAVISTGGYTF. The CDR3 nucleotides are TGCAGTGCCGTAATCTCGACGGGGGGCTACACCTTC. The rearrangement uses TRBV20-1 and TRBJ1-2; D is uncertain. Germline lookup yields CDR1 DFQATT and CDR2 SNEGSKA (reference sequence). Trimming shortened V by 6 bases and J by 8 bases, and 16 bases separated the two germline ends. The CDR3 consists of 12 residues.

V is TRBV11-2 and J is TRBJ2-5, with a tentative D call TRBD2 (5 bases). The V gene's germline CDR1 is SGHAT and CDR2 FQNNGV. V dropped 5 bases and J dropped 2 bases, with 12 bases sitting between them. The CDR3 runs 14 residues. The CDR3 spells CASSPEPGQETQYF. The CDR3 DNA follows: TGTGCCAGCAGCCCAGAACCGGGACAAGAGACCCAGTACTTC.

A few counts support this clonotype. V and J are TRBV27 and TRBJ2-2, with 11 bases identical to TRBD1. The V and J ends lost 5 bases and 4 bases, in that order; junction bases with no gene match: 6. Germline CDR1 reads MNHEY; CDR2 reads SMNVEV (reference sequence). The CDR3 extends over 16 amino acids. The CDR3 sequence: CASSLRTGGLTGELFF. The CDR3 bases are TGTGCCAGCAGTCTCCGGACAGGGGGCCTCACCGGGGAGCTGTTTTTT.

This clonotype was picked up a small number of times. This CDR3 is CASSLDWQGGTDTQYF. In DNA, the CDR3 is TGCGCCAGCAGCTTGGACTGGCAGGGGGGCACAGATACGCAGTATTTT. J is TRBJ2-3 and V is TRBV5-1; 7 nucleotides align to TRBD1. The CDR3 covers 16 residues. V was clipped by 0 bases and J by 1 base; unmatched bases: 5. Germline assignment: CDR1 SGHRS and CDR2 YFSETQ.

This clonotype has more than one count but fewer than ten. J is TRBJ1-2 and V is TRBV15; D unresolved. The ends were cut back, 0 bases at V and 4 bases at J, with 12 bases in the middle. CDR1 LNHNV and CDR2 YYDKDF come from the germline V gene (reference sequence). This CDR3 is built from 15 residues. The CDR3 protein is CATSREVGLTYGYTF. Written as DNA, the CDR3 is TGTGCCACCAGCAGAGAGGTTGGGCTGACCTATGGCTACACCTTC. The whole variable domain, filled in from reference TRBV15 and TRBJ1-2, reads DAMVIQNPRYQVTQFGKPVTLSCSQTLNHNVMYWYQQKSSQAPKLLFHYYDKDFNNEADTPDNFQSRRPNTSFCFLDIRSPGLGDTAMYLCATSREVGLTYGYTFGSGTRLTVV.

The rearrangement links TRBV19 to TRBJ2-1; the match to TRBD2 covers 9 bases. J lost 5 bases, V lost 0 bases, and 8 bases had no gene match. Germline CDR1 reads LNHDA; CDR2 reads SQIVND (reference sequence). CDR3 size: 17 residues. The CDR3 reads CASSIEASGTANNEQFF. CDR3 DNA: TGTGCCAGTAGTATAGAGGCTAGCGGGACCGCGAACAATGAGCAGTTCTTC. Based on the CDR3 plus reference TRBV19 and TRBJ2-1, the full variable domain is DGGITQSPKYLFRKEGQNVTLSCEQNLNHDAMYWYRQDPGQGLRLIYYSQIVNDFQKGDIAEGYSVSREKKESFPLTVTSAQKNPTAFYLCASSIEASGTANNEQFFGPGTRLTVL.

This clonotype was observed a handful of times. The CDR3 nucleotides are TGCAGTGCTAGAGATTTGACTAGCGGGACCTACAATGAGCAGTTCTTC. Encoded protein: CSARDLTSGTYNEQFF. The V call is TRBV20-1, the J call TRBJ2-1, with 11 bases matching TRBD2. V lost 0 bases to trimming and J lost 2 bases; unmatched junction nucleotides: 3. CDR1 is DFQATT and CDR2 is SNEGSKA in the germline V gene (reference sequence). The CDR3 consists of 16 residues.

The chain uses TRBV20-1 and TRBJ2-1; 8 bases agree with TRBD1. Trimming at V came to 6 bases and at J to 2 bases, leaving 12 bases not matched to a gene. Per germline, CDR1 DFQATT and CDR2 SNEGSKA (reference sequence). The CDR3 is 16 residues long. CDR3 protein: CSALQGQATTYNEQFF. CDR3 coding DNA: TGCAGTGCCCTTCAGGGACAGGCAACCACCTACAATGAGCAGTTCTTC.

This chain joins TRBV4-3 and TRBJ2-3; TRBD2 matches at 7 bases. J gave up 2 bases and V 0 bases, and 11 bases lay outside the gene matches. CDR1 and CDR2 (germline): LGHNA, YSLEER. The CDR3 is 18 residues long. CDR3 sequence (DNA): TGCGCCAGCAGCCAAGATAGAGGCAGGGAGGGGTACACAGATACGCAGTATTTT. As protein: CASSQDRGREGYTDTQYF.

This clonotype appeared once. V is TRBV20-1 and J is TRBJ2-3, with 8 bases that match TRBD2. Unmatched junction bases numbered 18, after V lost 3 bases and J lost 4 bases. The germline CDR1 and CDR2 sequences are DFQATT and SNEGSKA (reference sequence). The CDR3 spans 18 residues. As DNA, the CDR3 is TGCAGTGCTAGTCCGGCGTCAGGGAGCGGGAGTGGGGCAGATACGCAGTATTTT. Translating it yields CSASPASGSGSGADTQYF.

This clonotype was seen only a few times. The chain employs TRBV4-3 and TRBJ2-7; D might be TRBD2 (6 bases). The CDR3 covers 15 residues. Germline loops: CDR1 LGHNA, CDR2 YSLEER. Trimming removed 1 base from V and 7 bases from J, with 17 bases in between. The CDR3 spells CASSQGWDSRGEQYF. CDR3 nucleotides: TGCGCCAGCAGCCAAGGATGGGACTCTAGAGGAGAGCAGTACTTC.

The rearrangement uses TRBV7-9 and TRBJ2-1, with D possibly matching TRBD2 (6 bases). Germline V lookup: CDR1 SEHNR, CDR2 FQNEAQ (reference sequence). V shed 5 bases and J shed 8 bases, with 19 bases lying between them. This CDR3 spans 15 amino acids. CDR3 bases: TGTGCCAGCAGCCTTCGGGAGAGTCGGGCCGATGAGCAGTTCTTC. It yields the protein CASSLRESRADEQFF.

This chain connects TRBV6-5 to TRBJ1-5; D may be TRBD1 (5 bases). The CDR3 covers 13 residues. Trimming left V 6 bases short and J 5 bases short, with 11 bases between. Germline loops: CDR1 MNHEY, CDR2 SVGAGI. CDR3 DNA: TGTGCCAGCAGCTTCCAGGGCGATCAGCCCCAGCATTTT. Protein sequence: CASSFQGDQPQHF.

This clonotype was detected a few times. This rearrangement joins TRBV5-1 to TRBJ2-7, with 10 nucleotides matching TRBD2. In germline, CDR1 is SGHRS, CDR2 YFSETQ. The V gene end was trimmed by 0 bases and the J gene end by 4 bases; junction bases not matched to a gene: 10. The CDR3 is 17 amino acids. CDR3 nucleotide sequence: TGCGCCAGCAGCTTGGGACAAAGACTAGCGGGTCGATACGAGCAGTACTTC. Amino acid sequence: CASSLGQRLAGRYEQYF.